This T cell receptor beta chain is from a study of T cells after yellow fever vaccination. Overall study results and limits: In FACS-sorted repertoires, abundant clonotypes from the bulk population could appear as contaminants.

CDR1 MNHEY and CDR2 SVGAGI come from the germline V gene. V was clipped by 6 bases and J by 4 bases, with 15 bases between them. This CDR3 region has 14 residues. One entry per CDR3 protein results from TCRdb running MiXCR on the 5' RACE reads. The table shows a few hundred thousand distinct CDR3 sequences, with over 3.5% occurring only once. This clonotype was recorded many times. Its target is unknown. Material: PBMCs, obtained 5 days after the yellow fever booster vaccination. The clonotype originates from a man between 18 and 35 years old who received the YFV17D yellow fever vaccine. The V gene is TRBV6-5, the J gene TRBJ1-1; no reliable D call. The CDR3, as DNA: TGTGCCAGCAGGCGCCCCGGCGGCGGCACTGAAGCTTTCTTT. Protein: CASRRPGGGTEAFF.